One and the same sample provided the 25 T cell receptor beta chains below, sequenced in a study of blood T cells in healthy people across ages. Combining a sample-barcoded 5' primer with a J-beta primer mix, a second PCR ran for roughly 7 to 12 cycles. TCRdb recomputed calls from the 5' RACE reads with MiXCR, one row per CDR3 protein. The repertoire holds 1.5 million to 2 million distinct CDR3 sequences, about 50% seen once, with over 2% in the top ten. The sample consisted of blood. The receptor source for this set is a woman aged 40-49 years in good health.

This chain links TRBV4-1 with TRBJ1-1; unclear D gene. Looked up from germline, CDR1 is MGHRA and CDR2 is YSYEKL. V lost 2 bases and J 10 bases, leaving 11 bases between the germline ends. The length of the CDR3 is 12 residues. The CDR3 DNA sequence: TGCGCCAGCAGCCAATCCGACCTGAGAGCTTTCTTT. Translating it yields CASSQSDLRAFF.

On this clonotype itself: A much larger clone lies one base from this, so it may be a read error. The CDR3 protein is CASRKSSYNEQFF. DNA for the CDR3: TGTGCCAGCAGAAAGAGCTCCTACAATGAGCAGTTCTTC. The chain couples TRBV6-2 or TRBV6-3 to TRBJ2-1; D not certain. This CDR3 comprises 13 residues. Trimming stripped 6 bases from V and 0 bases from J, with 6 bases between. In germline, CDR1 is MNHEY, CDR2 SVGEGT.

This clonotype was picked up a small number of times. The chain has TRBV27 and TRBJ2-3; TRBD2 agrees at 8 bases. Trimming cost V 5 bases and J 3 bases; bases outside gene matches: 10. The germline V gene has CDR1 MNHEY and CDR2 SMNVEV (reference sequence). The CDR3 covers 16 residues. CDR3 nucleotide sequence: TGTGCCAGCAGTCCCTCTCTCGGGGGGGGAACAGATACGCAGTATTTT. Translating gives CASSPSLGGGTDTQYF.

The CDR3 DNA reads TGTGCCAGCAGCTTGAGCGGCGGGGGGATCCAAGAGACCCAGTACTTC. This gives the protein CASSLSGGGIQETQYF. V and J are TRBV7-9 and TRBJ2-5; 8 nucleotides agree with TRBD2. V gave up 3 bases and J gave up 1 base; unmatched junction bases: 7. The CDR3 covers 16 residues. Germline V gives CDR1 SEHNR, CDR2 FQNEAQ (reference sequence).

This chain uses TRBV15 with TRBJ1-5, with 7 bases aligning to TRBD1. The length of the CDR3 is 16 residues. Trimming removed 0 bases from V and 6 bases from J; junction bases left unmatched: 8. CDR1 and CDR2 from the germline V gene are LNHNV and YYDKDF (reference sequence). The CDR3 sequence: CATSRDLTGRFQPQHF. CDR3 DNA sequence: TGTGCCACCAGCAGAGATTTGACAGGGAGATTTCAGCCCCAGCATTTT. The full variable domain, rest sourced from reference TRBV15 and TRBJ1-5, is DAMVIQNPRYQVTQFGKPVTLSCSQTLNHNVMYWYQQKSSQAPKLLFHYYDKDFNNEADTPDNFQSRRPNTSFCFLDIRSPGLGDTAMYLCATSRDLTGRFQPQHFGDGTRLSIL.

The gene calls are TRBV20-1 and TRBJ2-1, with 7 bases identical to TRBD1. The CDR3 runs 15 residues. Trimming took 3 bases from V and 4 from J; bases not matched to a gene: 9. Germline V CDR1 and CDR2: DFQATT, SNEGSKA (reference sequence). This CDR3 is CSARNRDRLYNEQFF. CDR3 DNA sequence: TGCAGTGCTAGGAACCGGGACAGACTATACAATGAGCAGTTCTTC.

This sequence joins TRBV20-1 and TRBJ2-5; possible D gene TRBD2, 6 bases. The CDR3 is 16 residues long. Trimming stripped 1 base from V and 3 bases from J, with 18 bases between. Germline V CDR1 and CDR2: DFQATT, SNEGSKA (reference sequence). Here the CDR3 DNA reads TGCAGTGCTAGAGGCGCGTGGGGGGTGAGGGAAGAGACCCAGTACTTC. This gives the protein CSARGAWGVREETQYF.

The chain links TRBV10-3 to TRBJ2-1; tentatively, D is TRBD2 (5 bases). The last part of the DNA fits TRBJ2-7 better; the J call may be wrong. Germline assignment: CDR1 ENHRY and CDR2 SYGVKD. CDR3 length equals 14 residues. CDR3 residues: CAPPRRSSYNEQYF. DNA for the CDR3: TGTGCCCCGCCTCGGAGGAGCTCCTACAATGAGCAGTACTTC.

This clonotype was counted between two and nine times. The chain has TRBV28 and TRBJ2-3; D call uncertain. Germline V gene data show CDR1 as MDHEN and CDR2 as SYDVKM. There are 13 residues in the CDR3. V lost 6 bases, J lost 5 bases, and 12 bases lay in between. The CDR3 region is CASRTMKVDTQYF. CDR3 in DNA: TGTGCCAGCAGGACAATGAAGGTAGATACGCAGTATTTT. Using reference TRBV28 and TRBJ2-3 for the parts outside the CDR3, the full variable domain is DVKVTQSSRYLVKRTGEKVFLECVQDMDHENMFWYRQDPGLGLRLIYFSYDVKMKEKGDIPEGYSVSREKKERFSLILESASTNQTSMYLCASRTMKVDTQYFGPGTRLTVL.

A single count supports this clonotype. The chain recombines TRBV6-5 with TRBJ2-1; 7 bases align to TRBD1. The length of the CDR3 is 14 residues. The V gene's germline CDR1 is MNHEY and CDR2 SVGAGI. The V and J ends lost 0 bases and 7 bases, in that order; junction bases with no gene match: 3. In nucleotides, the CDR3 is TGTGCCAGCAGTTACTCGACCAGGGGGAATGAGCAGTTCTTC. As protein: CASSYSTRGNEQFF.

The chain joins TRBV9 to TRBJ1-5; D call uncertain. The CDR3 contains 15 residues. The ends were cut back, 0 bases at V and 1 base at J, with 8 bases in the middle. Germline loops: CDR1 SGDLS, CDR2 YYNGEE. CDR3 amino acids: CASSVGAASNQPQHF. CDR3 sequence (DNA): TGTGCCAGCAGCGTAGGGGCAGCAAGCAATCAGCCCCAGCATTTT. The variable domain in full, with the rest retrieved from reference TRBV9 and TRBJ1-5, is DSGVTQTPKHLITATGQRVTLRCSPRSGDLSVYWYQQSLDQGLQFLIQYYNGEERAKGNILERFSAQQFPDLHSELNLSSLELGDSALYFCASSVGAASNQPQHFGDGTRLSIL.

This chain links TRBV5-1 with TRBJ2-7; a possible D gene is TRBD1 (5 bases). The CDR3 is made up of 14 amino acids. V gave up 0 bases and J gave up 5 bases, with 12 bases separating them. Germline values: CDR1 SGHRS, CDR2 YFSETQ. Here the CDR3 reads CASSLGRAMDEQYF. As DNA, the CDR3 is TGCGCCAGCAGCTTGGGCAGGGCAATGGACGAGCAGTACTTC.

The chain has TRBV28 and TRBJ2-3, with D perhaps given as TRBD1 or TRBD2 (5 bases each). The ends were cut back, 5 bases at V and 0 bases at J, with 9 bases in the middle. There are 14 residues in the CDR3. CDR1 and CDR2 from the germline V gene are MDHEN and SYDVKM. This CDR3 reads CASSGTPSTDTQYF. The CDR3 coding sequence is TGTGCCAGCAGTGGGACCCCTAGCACAGATACGCAGTATTTT.

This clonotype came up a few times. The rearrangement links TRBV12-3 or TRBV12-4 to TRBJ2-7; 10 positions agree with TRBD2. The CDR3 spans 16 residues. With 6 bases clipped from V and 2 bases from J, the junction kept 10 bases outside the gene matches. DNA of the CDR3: TGTGCCAGCAGCGACCTCCTCAGCGGGGGGGCCTACGAGCAGTACTTC. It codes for CASSDLLSGGAYEQYF.

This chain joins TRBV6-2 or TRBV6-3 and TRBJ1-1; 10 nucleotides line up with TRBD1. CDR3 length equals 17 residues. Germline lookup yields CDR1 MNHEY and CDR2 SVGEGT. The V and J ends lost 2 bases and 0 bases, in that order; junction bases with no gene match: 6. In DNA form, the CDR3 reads TGTGCCAGCAGTTACCGGGACAGGGGAAGGTTGAACACTGAAGCTTTCTTT. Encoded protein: CASSYRDRGRLNTEAFF.

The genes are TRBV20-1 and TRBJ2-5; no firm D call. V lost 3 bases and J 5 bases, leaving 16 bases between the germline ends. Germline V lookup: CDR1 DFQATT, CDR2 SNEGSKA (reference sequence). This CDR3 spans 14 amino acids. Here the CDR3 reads CSASWSGTPETQYF. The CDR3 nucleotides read TGCAGTGCTAGTTGGAGTGGAACTCCGGAGACCCAGTACTTC.

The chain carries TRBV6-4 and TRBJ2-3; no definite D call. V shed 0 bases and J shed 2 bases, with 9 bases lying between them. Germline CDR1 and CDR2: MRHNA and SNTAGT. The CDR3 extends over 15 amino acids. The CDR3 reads CASSDSTKPTDTQYF. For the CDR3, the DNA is TGTGCCAGCAGTGACTCAACTAAACCCACAGATACGCAGTATTTT.

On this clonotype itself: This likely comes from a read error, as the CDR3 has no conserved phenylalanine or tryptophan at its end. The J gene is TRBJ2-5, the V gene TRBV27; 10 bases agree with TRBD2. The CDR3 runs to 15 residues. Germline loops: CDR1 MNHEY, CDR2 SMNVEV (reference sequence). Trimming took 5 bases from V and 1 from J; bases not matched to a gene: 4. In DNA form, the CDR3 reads TGTGCCAGCAGTGAAACTAGCGGGGCCCAAGAGACCCAGTACCTC. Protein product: CASSETSGAQETQYL.

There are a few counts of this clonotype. Written as DNA, the CDR3 is TGTGCCAGCACCTCGGGAGGGGTGGGGCAAGAGACCCAGTACTTC. Amino acid sequence: CASTSGGVGQETQYF. This rearrangement joins TRBV28 to TRBJ2-5, with TRBD2 identical over 8 bases. The CDR3 length is 15 residues. The trim removed 7 bases at V and 2 bases at J, leaving 9 bases unmatched. The germline V gene encodes CDR1 MDHEN and CDR2 SYDVKM. Using reference TRBV28 and TRBJ2-5 for the parts outside the CDR3, the full variable domain is DVKVTQSSRYLVKRTGEKVFLECVQDMDHENMFWYRQDPGLGLRLIYFSYDVKMKEKGDIPEGYSVSREKKERFSLILESASTNQTSMYLCASTSGGVGQETQYFGPGTRLLVL.

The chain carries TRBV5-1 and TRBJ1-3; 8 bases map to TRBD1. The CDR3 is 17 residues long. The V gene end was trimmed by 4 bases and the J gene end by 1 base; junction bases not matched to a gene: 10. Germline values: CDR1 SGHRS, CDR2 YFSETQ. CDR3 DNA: TGCGCCAGCAGCGACACAGGGGGATCGGCTTCTGGAAACACCATATATTTT. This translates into CASSDTGGSASGNTIYF.

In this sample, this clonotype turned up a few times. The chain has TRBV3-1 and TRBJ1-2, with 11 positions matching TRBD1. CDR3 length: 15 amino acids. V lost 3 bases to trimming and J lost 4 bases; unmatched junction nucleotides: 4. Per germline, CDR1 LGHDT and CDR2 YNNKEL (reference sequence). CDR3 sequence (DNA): TGTGCCAGCAGCCAGGGAGGGACAGGGGGCTATGGCTACACCTTC. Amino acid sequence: CASSQGGTGGYGYTF. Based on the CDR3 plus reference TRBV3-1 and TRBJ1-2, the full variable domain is DTAVSQTPKYLVTQMGNDKSIKCEQNLGHDTMYWYKQDSKKFLKIMFSYNNKELIINETVPNRFSPKSPDKAHLNLHINSLELGDSAVYFCASSQGGTGGYGYTFGSGTRLTVV.

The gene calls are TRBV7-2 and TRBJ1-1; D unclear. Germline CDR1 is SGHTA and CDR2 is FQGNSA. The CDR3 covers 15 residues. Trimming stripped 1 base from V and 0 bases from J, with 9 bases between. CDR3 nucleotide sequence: TGTGCCAGCAGCTTAGTATTCCAGGTGAACACTGAAGCTTTCTTT. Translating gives CASSLVFQVNTEAFF.

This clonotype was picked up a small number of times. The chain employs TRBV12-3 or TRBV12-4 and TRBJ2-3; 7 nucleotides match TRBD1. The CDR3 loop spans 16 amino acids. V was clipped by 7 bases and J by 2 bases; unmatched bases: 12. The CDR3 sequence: CASIEMGQPLTDTQYF. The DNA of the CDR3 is TGTGCCAGCATCGAGATGGGACAGCCCCTCACAGATACGCAGTATTTT.

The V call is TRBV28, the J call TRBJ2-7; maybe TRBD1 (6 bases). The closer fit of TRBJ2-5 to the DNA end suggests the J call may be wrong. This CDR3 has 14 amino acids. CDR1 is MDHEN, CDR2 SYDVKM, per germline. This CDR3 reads CASRPHRVGETQYF. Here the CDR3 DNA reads TGTGCCAGCAGACCCCACAGGGTTGGAGAGACCCAGTACTTC.

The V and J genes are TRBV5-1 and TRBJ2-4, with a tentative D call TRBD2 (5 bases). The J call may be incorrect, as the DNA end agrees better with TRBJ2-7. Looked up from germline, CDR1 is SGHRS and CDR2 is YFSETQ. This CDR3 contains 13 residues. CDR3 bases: TGCGCCAGCAGCTTGAACGACGGAGGCGAGCAGTACTTC. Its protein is CASSLNDGGEQYF.